A selection of T cell receptor beta chains follows, all from one sample in a study of identical twins. MiXCR was run by TCRdb on the 5' RACE reads, yielding one entry per CDR3 protein. The sample contains a few hundred thousand distinct CDR3 sequences, roughly a quarter of which appear only once. This sample was shared with a second study, whose subject was T cells expressing NK-cell markers.

Sequenced material: CD4+ T cells sorted from blood. The receptors here all came from a woman between 18 and 30 years old in good health. Both conserved end residues are part of each CDR3. D genes are given only for firm matches. Only some rows state a clone size, as once, few, many or a class for expanded clones.

V gene	J gene	D gene	clone size	CDR3 protein	CDR3 DNA
TRBV29-1	TRBJ2-1	TRBD1	.	CSVEGQGAFHNEQFF	TGCAGCGTGGAGGGTCAGGGGGCTTTCCACAATGAGCAGTTCTTC
TRBV20-1	TRBJ2-1	.	.	CSARDPGSSSYNEQFF	TGCAGTGCTAGAGATCCGGGGTCCTCCTCCTACAATGAGCAGTTCTTC
TRBV20-1	TRBJ2-5	TRBD1	few	CSAGWTGKETQYF	TGCAGTGCTGGCTGGACAGGAAAAGAGACCCAGTACTTC
TRBV6-4	TRBJ2-7	.	.	CASSDSIGQGYEQYF	TGTGCCAGCAGTGACTCGATTGGTCAGGGCTACGAGCAGTACTTC
TRBV5-1	TRBJ2-3	TRBD2	.	CASSVRGVSGADTQYF	TGCGCCAGCAGCGTACGGGGGGTGAGCGGGGCAGATACGCAGTATTTT
TRBV5-1	TRBJ2-3	.	few	CASSVQAPDTQYF	TGCGCCAGCAGCGTACAGGCTCCAGATACGCAGTATTTT
TRBV6-5	TRBJ2-3	.	.	CASRESTDTQYF	TGTGCCAGCAGGGAAAGCACAGATACGCAGTATTTT
TRBV27	TRBJ1-5	.	.	CASSGRSNQPQHF	TGTGCCAGCAGCGGACGGAGCAATCAGCCCCAGCATTTT
TRBV10-2	TRBJ1-5	.	.	CASSGEGRGNQPQHF	TGCGCCAGCAGTGGGGAAGGACGAGGCAATCAGCCCCAGCATTTT
TRBV12-3/TRBV12-4	TRBJ2-1	.	many	CASRAGTSSYNEQFF	TGTGCCAGCAGGGCCGGGACATCAAGTTACAATGAGCAGTTCTTC